Given below is one T cell receptor beta chain in context. Its target is unknown. These data come from a study of T cells in Graves' hyperthyroidism and ophthalmopathy. Study conclusions and caveats: By a 13 V-J model, ophthalmopathy was set apart from stable hyperthyroidism. Blood also held most thyroid clonotypes expanded beyond 0.001.

The hyperthyroidism patients had all been newly diagnosed, and their disease duration was under 2 months. Their ages ranged from 18 to 65 years. Exclusion of patients followed from uncontrolled infection, other autoimmune disease, pregnancy or lactation. Amplified TCR beta CDR3 regions came from RNA transcripts. The HTBI primer set served for first-round RT-PCR of the TCR CDR3. In TCRdb, the multiplex PCR reads were re-called with MiXCR into one record per CDR3 protein. The table has hundreds of thousands of distinct CDR3 sequences, 13% to 15% seen once. Sequencing was carried out using blood. This receptor was obtained from a woman in her late teens or twenties with Graves' hyperthyroidism.

This chain's CDR3 is CATGVGASGFYNEQFF. The CDR3 region has the DNA TGTGCCACGGGAGTAGGGGCTAGCGGGTTTTACAATGAGCAGTTCTTC. This chain connects TRBV3-1 to TRBJ2-1; TRBD2 agrees at 8 bases. Per germline, CDR1 LGHDT and CDR2 YNNKEL (reference sequence). V dropped 10 bases and J dropped 4; count of bases not matched to a gene: 15. The CDR3 runs 16 residues.